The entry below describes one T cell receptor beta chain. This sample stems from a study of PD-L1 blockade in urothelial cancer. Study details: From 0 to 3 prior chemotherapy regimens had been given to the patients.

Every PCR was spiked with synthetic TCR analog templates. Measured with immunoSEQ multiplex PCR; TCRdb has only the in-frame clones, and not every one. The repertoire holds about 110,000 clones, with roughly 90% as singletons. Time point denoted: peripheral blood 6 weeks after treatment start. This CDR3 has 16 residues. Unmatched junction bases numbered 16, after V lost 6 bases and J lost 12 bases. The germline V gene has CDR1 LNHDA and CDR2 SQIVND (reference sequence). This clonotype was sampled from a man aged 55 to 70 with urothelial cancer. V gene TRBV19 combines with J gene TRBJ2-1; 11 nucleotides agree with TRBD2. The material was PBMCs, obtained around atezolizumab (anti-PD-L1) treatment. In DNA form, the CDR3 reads TGTGCCAGTAGAACGCTGGGGCTAGCGGGAGGTTTCGGGCAGTTCTTC. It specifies CASRTLGLAGGFGQFF. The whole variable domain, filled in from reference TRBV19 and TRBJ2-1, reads DGGITQSPKYLFRKEGQNVTLSCEQNLNHDAMYWYRQDPGQGLRLIYYSQIVNDFQKGDIAEGYSVSREKKESFPLTVTSAQKNPTAFYLCASRTLGLAGGFGQFFGPGTRLTVL.